These 27 T cell receptor beta chains were sequenced from one sample in a study of patients and donors after allogeneic stem cell transplantation. TCRdb ran MiXCR on the RT-PCR reads and lists one entry per CDR3 protein. Among approximately 200,000 distinct CDR3 sequences listed, less than 45% were seen once. Sequenced: blood, either unsorted or a sorted T cell fraction (not recorded which). These receptors were taken from a human donor who was either an allogeneic HSCT recipient or a stem cell or donor lymphocyte infusion donor (not recorded which). It is not recorded whose cells these are; they may come from a transplant donor.

This clonotype was observed a few times. V is TRBV29-1 and J is TRBJ1-2; maybe TRBD1 (6 bases). This CDR3 has 14 residues. Trimming cost V 0 bases and J 5 bases, with 13 bases left between them. Per the germline V gene, CDR1 is SQVTM and CDR2 is ANQGSEA. Here the CDR3 DNA reads TGCAGCGTTGAAGATAGGGGGAACCCGTATGGCTACACCTTC. Translation: CSVEDRGNPYGYTF.

This chain connects TRBV6-2 or TRBV6-3 to TRBJ2-7; 11 bases are a match to TRBD2. The CDR3 loop spans 17 amino acids. The V segment lost 6 bases and the J segment 0 bases; nucleotides outside the gene matches: 10. Germline lookup yields CDR1 MNHEY and CDR2 SVGEGT. The CDR3 spells CASRLPGLAESSYEQYF. The CDR3, as DNA: TGTGCCAGCAGATTACCGGGACTAGCGGAGAGCTCCTACGAGCAGTACTTC.

This clonotype was observed a few times. The V gene is TRBV6-2 or TRBV6-3, the J gene TRBJ1-5; 7 nucleotides agree with TRBD1. The germline V gene encodes CDR1 MNHEY and CDR2 SVGEGT. The CDR3 runs to 14 residues. V was clipped by 5 bases and J by 1 base; unmatched bases: 2. CDR3 sequence (DNA): TGTGCCAGCAGTGAGACAGGGAGCAATCAGCCCCAGCATTTT. Translating gives CASSETGSNQPQHF.

The chain joins TRBV7-2 to TRBJ1-1; no clear D. This CDR3 is 14 amino acids long. Trimming left V 4 bases short and J 7 bases short, with 16 bases between. Germline assignment: CDR1 SGHTA and CDR2 FQGNSA. The DNA for the CDR3 is TGTGCCAGCAGCTCGGGCCCAGTAGGGAGTGAAGCTTTCTTT. As protein: CASSSGPVGSEAFF.

This clonotype was observed many times. The junction and the germline gene differ at one end; a read error may be behind it. The rearrangement uses TRBV4-1 and TRBJ1-1; unclear D gene. In germline, CDR1 is MGHRA, CDR2 YSYEKL. CDR3 length: 14 amino acids. The CDR3 bases are TGTGCCAGCAGCCAAGATCGGGGTAACACTGAAGCTTTCTTT. The encoded protein is CASSQDRGNTEAFF.

This clonotype has more than one count but fewer than ten. The rearrangement joins TRBV5-5 to TRBJ2-2; possible D gene TRBD2, 6 bases. From germline, CDR1 is SGHKS and CDR2 YYEKEE (reference sequence). Trimming took off 3 bases at V and 0 bases at J, with 9 bases between the two ends. The length of the CDR3 is 15 residues. This CDR3 reads CASSSIAANTGELFF. CDR3 DNA sequence: TGTGCCAGCAGCTCAATAGCGGCGAACACCGGGGAGCTGTTTTTT.

This clonotype turned up a few times. The rearrangement joins TRBV12-3 or TRBV12-4 to TRBJ2-3; 9 positions agree with TRBD1. The CDR3 runs to 14 residues. After removal of 5 bases from V and 6 bases from J, the junction contained 6 bases not matched to a gene. The CDR3 DNA reads TGTGCCAGCAGTCCGACAGGGGGAGGGGATACGCAGTATTTT. This gives the protein CASSPTGGGDTQYF.

This clonotype was counted many times. The chain uses TRBV10-3 and TRBJ1-4; a possible D gene is TRBD1 (6 bases). CDR1 is ENHRY, CDR2 SYGVKD, per germline. The CDR3 spans 15 residues. V was pared by 0 bases and J by 3 bases, with 8 bases between. CDR3 sequence (DNA): TGTGCCATCAGTGAGTCCGGGGGCCCTAATGAAAAACTGTTTTTT. It yields the protein CAISESGGPNEKLFF.

CDR3 residues: CASSLWTPGANTEAFF. The CDR3 region has the DNA TGTGCCAGCAGTTTATGGACCCCAGGGGCGAACACTGAAGCTTTCTTT. The V and J genes are TRBV28 and TRBJ1-1; perhaps TRBD1 as D (6 bases). V was clipped by 0 bases and J by 1 base, with 12 bases between them. This CDR3 has 16 amino acids. Germline assignment: CDR1 MDHEN and CDR2 SYDVKM.

This clonotype has only a few counts. The chain's CDR3 is CASSLPGQPQHF. CDR3 bases: TGTGCCAGCAGCTTGCCAGGCCAGCCCCAGCATTTT. The chain has TRBV5-6 and TRBJ1-5; no firm D call. V shed 1 base and J shed 7 bases, with 6 bases lying between them. This CDR3 is built from 12 residues. Germline-derived CDR1 and CDR2 are SGHDT and YYEEEE.

This clonotype appeared a single time. V and J are TRBV29-1 and TRBJ1-4; the D gene is possibly TRBD1 (6 bases). Looked up from germline, CDR1 is SQVTM and CDR2 is ANQGSEA. The CDR3 runs to 14 residues. Trimming left V 5 bases short and J 5 bases short, with 15 bases between. CDR3 sequence (DNA): TGCAGCGTTCTCACAGGGACACTAAATGAAAAACTGTTTTTT. Translating it yields CSVLTGTLNEKLFF.

J is TRBJ2-3 and V is TRBV6-5; 8 bases agree with TRBD2. CDR3 length: 17 amino acids. V was pared by 7 bases and J by 6 bases, with 18 bases of the junction left unmatched. CDR1 and CDR2 (germline): MNHEY, SVGAGI. The CDR3 loop is CASNEASGHPTPDTQYF. The CDR3 coding sequence is TGTGCCAGCAATGAGGCTAGCGGGCACCCTACCCCCGATACGCAGTATTTT.

This clonotype was counted at least ten times. This chain joins TRBV29-1 and TRBJ1-3; D gene uncertain. The CDR3 loop spans 13 amino acids. Trimming removed 4 bases from V and 7 bases from J, with 14 bases in between. Germline CDR1 SQVTM, CDR2 ANQGSEA. CDR3 nucleotide sequence: TGCAGCGTTGCGAATCAGTACGCGAACACCATATATTTT. Encoded protein: CSVANQYANTIYF.

This clonotype was detected a few times. V gene TRBV12-3 or TRBV12-4 combines with J gene TRBJ2-7; D unresolved. V was clipped by 3 bases and J by 3 bases, with 6 bases between them. CDR3 length: 12 amino acids. Written as DNA, the CDR3 is TGTGCCAGCAGTTTTCAGTTCTACGAGCAGTACTTC. Translated: CASSFQFYEQYF.

CDR3 residues: CASSLDVSGSNSNEQFF. The CDR3 DNA follows: TGCGCCAGCAGCTTGGACGTTAGCGGGAGCAACAGCAATGAGCAGTTCTTC. The rearrangement joins TRBV5-1 to TRBJ2-1; 9 bases map to TRBD2. Germline V gene lookup returns CDR1 SGHRS and CDR2 YFSETQ. The CDR3 loop spans 17 amino acids. V lost 0 bases, J lost 6 bases, and 10 bases stayed unmatched.

This clonotype has only a few counts. V is TRBV3-1 and J is TRBJ1-2; 7 bases line up with TRBD1. V lost 4 bases to trimming and J lost 8 bases; unmatched junction nucleotides: 7. Germline-derived CDR1 and CDR2 are LGHDT and YNNKEL (reference sequence). This CDR3 region has 13 residues. The CDR3 bases are TGTGCCAGCAGCCGGGAGGGGGCGGGCGGCTACACCTTC. Its protein is CASSREGAGGYTF.

A few counts support this clonotype. The chain employs TRBV24-1 and TRBJ1-2; 8 bases agree with TRBD1. Germline V gene sequence: CDR1 KGHDR, CDR2 SFDVKD. Trimming removed 5 bases from V and 8 bases from J; junction bases left unmatched: 6. The CDR3 extends over 13 amino acids. The CDR3 region has the DNA TGTGCCACCAGTGTAGGACAGGGAGGAGGCTACACCTTC. It encodes CATSVGQGGGYTF.

CDR3 nucleotide sequence: TGTGCCAGCAGTTCCCCAACCCTAGCGAATCCCTCTGGGGCCAACGTCCTGACTTTC. This translates into CASSSPTLANPSGANVLTF. The chain joins TRBV6-5 to TRBJ2-6, with D possibly matching TRBD2 (6 bases). V shed 4 bases and J shed 0 bases, with 19 bases lying between them. Looked up from germline, CDR1 is MNHEY and CDR2 is SVGAGI. The CDR3 contains 19 residues.

In this sample, this clonotype turned up a few times. The gene calls are TRBV3-1 and TRBJ1-5, with D possibly TRBD1 on 5 matching bases. V dropped 0 bases and J dropped 4 bases, with 13 bases sitting between them. This CDR3 spans 16 amino acids. The germline gives CDR1 LGHDT, CDR2 YNNKEL (reference sequence). CDR3 sequence: CASSQDTGSVNQPQHF. The DNA for the CDR3 is TGTGCCAGCAGCCAAGATACAGGCAGTGTGAATCAGCCCCAGCATTTT.

V usage is TRBV5-6 and J usage is TRBJ2-1; D unclear. The CDR3 contains 14 residues. Per germline, CDR1 SGHDT and CDR2 YYEEEE. Trimming cost V 0 bases and J 5 bases, with 9 bases left between them. The CDR3 sequence: CASSLGTIHNEQFF. The CDR3 nucleotides are TGTGCCAGCAGCTTGGGTACTATCCACAATGAGCAGTTCTTC.

J is TRBJ1-1 and V is TRBV20-1; D is perhaps TRBD1 (5 bases). The germline V gene encodes CDR1 DFQATT and CDR2 SNEGSKA (reference sequence). The CDR3 has 12 amino acids. Trimming took 3 bases from V and 6 from J, leaving 11 bases between them. CDR3 in amino acids: CSARGGPAEAFF. CDR3 coding DNA: TGCAGTGCTAGGGGGGGTCCCGCTGAAGCTTTCTTT.

V is TRBV27 and J is TRBJ2-7; tentative D call: TRBD1 (5 bases). This CDR3 is 13 amino acids long. In germline, CDR1 is MNHEY, CDR2 SMNVEV (reference sequence). Trimming pared 5 bases from V and 3 bases from J, leaving 11 bases between. The chain's CDR3 is CASSLGHGYEQYF. CDR3 nucleotide sequence: TGTGCCAGCAGTCTTGGACATGGCTACGAGCAGTACTTC.

The chain uses TRBV7-9 and TRBJ1-1; a possible D gene is TRBD1 (5 bases). Germline lookup yields CDR1 SEHNR and CDR2 FQNEAQ (reference sequence). This CDR3 has 16 residues. V shed 1 base and J shed 4 bases, with 16 bases lying between them. The CDR3 DNA follows: TGTGCCAGCAGCTTAGGGGTTGGGAGCGGGGGCACTGAAGCTTTCTTT. This codes for CASSLGVGSGGTEAFF.

This rearrangement joins TRBV7-9 to TRBJ2-3; D remains ambiguous. The CDR3 spans 15 residues. V was pared by 5 bases and J by 0 bases, with 12 bases between. Germline assignment: CDR1 SEHNR and CDR2 FQNEAQ (reference sequence). The CDR3 DNA reads as TGTGCCAGCAGCCACAGATTCTCTAGCACAGATACGCAGTATTTT. As protein: CASSHRFSSTDTQYF.

V usage is TRBV7-9 and J usage is TRBJ2-1; the match to TRBD2 covers 9 bases. Germline assignment: CDR1 SEHNR and CDR2 FQNEAQ (reference sequence). Germline trimming cut 6 bases from V and 0 bases from J; bases unmatched to any gene: 15. The CDR3 runs 19 residues. The CDR3 DNA reads TGTGCCAGCAGTCGACGCCTAGCGGGGCCGTCAAGCTCCTACAATGAGCAGTTCTTC. It is translated as CASSRRLAGPSSSYNEQFF.

The rearrangement links TRBV29-1 to TRBJ1-1; 9 nucleotides line up with TRBD1. CDR3 size: 14 residues. The trim removed 5 bases at V and 4 bases at J, leaving 8 bases unmatched. Germline CDR1 reads SQVTM; CDR2 reads ANQGSEA. For the CDR3, the DNA is TGCAGCGTTCTATTCCTGACAGGGGGCACTGAAGCTTTCTTT. Protein sequence: CSVLFLTGGTEAFF. Filled out from reference TRBV29-1 and TRBJ1-1, the complete variable domain reads SAVISQKPSRDICQRGTSLTIQCQVDSQVTMMFWYRQQPGQSLTLIATANQGSEATYESGFVIDKFPISRPNLTFSTLTVSNMSPEDSSIYLCSVLFLTGGTEAFFGQGTRLTVV.

V gene TRBV12-3 or TRBV12-4 combines with J gene TRBJ2-3, with no clear D. This CDR3 is 12 amino acids long. Trimming pared 4 bases from V and 6 bases from J, leaving 8 bases between. Written as DNA, the CDR3 is TGTGCCAGCAGTTCTCTCGCTGATACGCAGTATTTT. Translated: CASSSLADTQYF.